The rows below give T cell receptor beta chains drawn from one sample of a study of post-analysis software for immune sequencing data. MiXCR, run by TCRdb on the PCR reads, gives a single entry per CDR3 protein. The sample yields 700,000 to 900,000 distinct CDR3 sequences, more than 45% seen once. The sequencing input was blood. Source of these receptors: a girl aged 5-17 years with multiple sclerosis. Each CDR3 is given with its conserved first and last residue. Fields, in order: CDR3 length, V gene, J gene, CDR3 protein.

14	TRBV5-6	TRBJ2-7	CAGSFPGQGSEQYF
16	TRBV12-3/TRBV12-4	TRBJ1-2	CASSFYLTGSNYGYTF
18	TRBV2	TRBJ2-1	CASSEPHAGGKGLNEQFF
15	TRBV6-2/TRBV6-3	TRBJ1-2	CASRTRGQISYGYTF
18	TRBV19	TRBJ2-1	CASSGGVLAGASYNEQFF
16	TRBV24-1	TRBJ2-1	CATSARLAGTYNEQFF
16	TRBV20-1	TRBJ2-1	CSAVGWGAGLHNEQFF
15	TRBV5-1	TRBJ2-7	CASSYGTGGVYEQYF
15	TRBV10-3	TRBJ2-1	CATESRGVPYNEQFF
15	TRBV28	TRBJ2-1	CASSLRDRSYNEQFF
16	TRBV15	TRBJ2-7	CATSRAPGQGAGEQYF
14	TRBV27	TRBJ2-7	CASSSPSGSYEQYF
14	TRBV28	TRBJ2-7	CASNGPGAAYEQYF
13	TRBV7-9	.	CASSLGGLGEQYF
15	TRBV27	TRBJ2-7	CASSLGGRGYNEQYF
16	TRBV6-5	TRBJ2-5	CASSYFGQGGRETQYF
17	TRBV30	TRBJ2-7	CAWSVLYSGRGTYEQYF
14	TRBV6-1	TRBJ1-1	CASSANPTGTEAFF
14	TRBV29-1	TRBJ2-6	CSVDPGSGANVLTF
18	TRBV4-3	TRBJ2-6	CASSLDSFNSSGANVLTF
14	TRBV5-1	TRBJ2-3	CASTSDRVGDTQYF
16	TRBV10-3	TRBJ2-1	CAISEWGTSGITEQFF
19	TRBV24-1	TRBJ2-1	CATSDFPSGEQKSYNEQFF
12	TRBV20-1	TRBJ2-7	CSANRASYEQYF
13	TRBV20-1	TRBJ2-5	CSASRPPQETQYF
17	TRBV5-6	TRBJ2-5	CASSLDGLAYWQETQYF
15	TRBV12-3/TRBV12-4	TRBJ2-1	CASSLARGNYNEQFF
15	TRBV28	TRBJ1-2	CASSTKDRVRDGYTF
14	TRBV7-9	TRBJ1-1	CASRQPDPGGAAFF
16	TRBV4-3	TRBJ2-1	CASSQEEGPPMDEQFF
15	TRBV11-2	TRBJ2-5	CASSKGRLAEETQYF
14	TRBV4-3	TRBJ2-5	CASSQEGGFETQYF
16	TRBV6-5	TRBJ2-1	CASSTLISSSYNEQFF
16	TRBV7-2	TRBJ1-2	CASSFYTGGANYGYTF
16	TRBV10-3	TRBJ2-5	CAISDDPRLRGETQYF
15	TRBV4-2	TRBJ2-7	CASSQDLRGLGEQYF
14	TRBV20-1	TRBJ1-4	CSATYGGGNEKLFF